This TCR beta chain was captured in a study of T-cell memory formation after mild COVID-19 (dated by TCRdb to the early 2020s). At the level of the whole study: TCR sequence clusters from the two donors were found to be largely donor specific. Longitudinal TCRalpha and TCRbeta repertoire sequencing tracked T-cell clones expanding and contracting after mild COVID-19 in two donors. The cohort comprised two young, previously healthy adult volunteers, one female and one male.

Ficoll-Paque density gradient centrifugation was used to isolate PBMCs. With respect to this clonotype: The target of this receptor is not known. No base-level quality is on record; no much larger clone is a single base apart.

The CDR3, cysteine through phenylalanine, is 12 amino acids long. Of the read, only the CDR3 DNA is kept; its 36 bases are in frame from base 1. The V and J ends are trimmed by 7 bases and 9 bases, leaving 17 bases between them. The germline V gene supplies CDR1 SGHRS and CDR2 YFSETQ. The instrument was an Illumina NovaSeq 6000. Using 5'RACE with constant-segment primers, TCRalpha and TCRbeta cDNA libraries were constructed, with sample barcodes and unique molecular identifiers added in the process. RNA was extracted from every sample with Trizol reagent. Amplification of the libraries took two PCR steps, and the second step added a second sample barcode plus Illumina TruSeq adapters. Sequencing of the libraries was done on an Illumina NovaSeq, producing 2 x 150 bp paired-end reads. On the study's bioinformatics: The reads were demultiplexed and collapsed into UMI-guided consensus sequences using migec v1.2.7. Using mixcr v2.1.11, the UMI consensuses were aligned to TRA and TRB V and J templates and assembled into clonotypes. Expanded or contracted clonotypes were those called significant by both edgeR and NoisET, with noise models trained on biological replicates. For edgeR calls, the thresholds were a false discovery rate-adjusted p below 0.01 and a log2 fold-change of 1. As an exploratory analysis of dynamics, max-normalized trajectories of the 1000 most abundant clonotypes were examined with PCA combined with hierarchical clustering. Separately sequenced CD4+ and CD8+ repertoires were used to assign a CD4 or CD8 phenotype to each responding clone. Starting from the raw public reads, TCRdb applied fastp trimming at Q25, assembled clones with MiXCR and retained in-frame beta chains. Every CDR3 protein is listed once, alongside the most common genes and DNA of its rows. TCRdb's processing, not the authors' own work, is the source of the V and J calls. Counted in this sample were just under 550,000 distinct CDR3 sequences; roughly 20% of them appeared once. The ten largest clones represent about an eighth of the sample.

Study-wide conclusions, independent of this receptor: The study covered only a couple of mild cases, and larger cohorts including severe cases with pre-infection samples were considered necessary. Some responding clones were found in pre-infection memory, which suggests that pre-existing cross-reactive memory T cells took part in the SARS-CoV-2 response. From day 15 to 85, contracting clones showed balanced CD4/CD8 phenotypes, whereas a second wave of clones that expanded from day 15 to 37 leaned towards CD4+. Contracting CD4+ clones appeared mostly in the CM and EM memory subsets, whereas CD8+ clones were enriched in EMRA. SARS-CoV-2 specificity of the second-wave clones peaking on day 37 was not confirmed.

Input material: PBMCs or a T cell subset sorted from them (not recorded which). The rearrangement joined TRBV5-1 to TRBJ2-7, with the D segment identity uncertain. This TCR derives from an adult woman who had mild COVID-19 (a few samples of this study predate the infection). The sample titles of this study are shuffled in the database, so cell type and time point are left out; the donor was told from shared clones. CDR3 region: CASSPSGNRQYF. The bases are TGCGCCAGCTCCCCCTCGGGTAATCGGCAGTACTTC. Beyond the CDR3, the reference TRBV5-1 and TRBJ2-7 genes provide the residues; the full variable domain reads: KAGVTQTPRYLIKTRGQQVTLSCSPISGHRSVSWYQQTPGQGLQFLFEYFSETQRNKGNFPGRFSGRQFSNSRSEMNVSTLELGDSALYLCASSPSGNRQYFGPGTRLTVT.